Listed below are T cell receptor beta chains from one sample, sequenced in a study of memory CD4+ T cells and cytomegalovirus serostatus. TCRdb's table, derived via immunoSEQ multiplex PCR, lists solely in-frame clones and lacks some. The sample consists of around 45,000 clones, around 74% of them appearing once. Specimen: memory CD4+ T cells from blood. These receptors were taken from an adult in good health and CMV-seronegative. The CDR3 runs from the conserved cysteine through the conserved F or W. D genes are given only for firm matches. Clone size is given for some rows only: seen once, a few or many times, or a class if the clone is expanded.

TRBV21-1	TRBJ2-3	-	-	TGTGCCAGCAGCAATGATCGGGGTGGCGAGGGGACAGATACGCAGTATTTT	CASSNDRGGEGTDTQYF
TRBV18	TRBJ2-5	TRBD2	-	TGTGCCAGCTCCTCGGCGCGGGGGCAAGAGACCCAGTACTTC	CASSSARGQETQYF
TRBV6-6	TRBJ1-1	-	-	TGTGCCAGCAGTCGCGACCTCCAGGGGTCGGGCACTGAAGCTTTCTTT	CASSRDLQGSGTEAFF
TRBV7-6	TRBJ2-7	-	-	TGTGCCAGCAGCTTTTCCGAGAGCTCCTACGAGCAGTACTTC	CASSFSESSYEQYF
TRBV10-3	TRBJ1-2	TRBD1	-	TGTGCCATCAGTGAGCTTCAGGGGGCGGTTGGCTACACCTTC	CAISELQGAVGYTF
TRBV29-1	TRBJ2-5	-	-	TGCAGCGTTGAAAGGGCAGGGAGAGAGACCCAGTACTTC	CSVERAGRETQYF
TRBV5-6	TRBJ2-1	-	-	TGTGCCAGCAGCTTGGGGGCTAACAGCTCCTACAATGAGCAGTTCTTC	CASSLGANSSYNEQFF
TRBV7-8	TRBJ1-5	-	-	TGTGCCAGCAGCTTGATGGAGGGGGGGCCTAGCAATCAGCCCCAGCATTTT	CASSLMEGGPSNQPQHF
TRBV12-5	TRBJ1-2	-	-	TGTGCTATCCAGGGAGCATTTGATATCCCTTATGGCTACACCTTC	CAIQGAFDIPYGYTF
TRBV30	TRBJ1-6	-	-	TGTGCCTGGCATGCCACGGGACTGAGTGTTTCACCCCTCCACTTT	CAWHATGLSVSPLHF
TRBV2	TRBJ2-5	TRBD1	-	TGTGCCAGCAACATGGACAGGGCAGAGACCCAGTACTTC	CASNMDRAETQYF
TRBV7-8	TRBJ1-5	-	-	TGTGCCAGCAGCTTAATGAGTTATAGCAATCAGCCCCAGCATTTT	CASSLMSYSNQPQHF
TRBV21-1	TRBJ2-6	-	-	TGTGCCAGCAGCAAAGGAGCGTGGGACCGGATCTCTGGGGCCAACGTCCTGACTTTC	CASSKGAWDRISGANVLTF
TRBV6-5	TRBJ2-3	-	once	TGTGCCAGCAGTTTCCAGGGACAACTCACAGATACGCAGTATTTT	CASSFQGQLTDTQYF
TRBV4-3	TRBJ2-2	TRBD1	-	TGCGCCAGCAGCACAGGACAGGGGACGTACGGGGAGCTGTTTTTT	CASSTGQGTYGELFF
TRBV19	TRBJ2-7	TRBD1	-	TGTGCCAGTAGTCCCGGGACAGGGCAGGGCGAGCAGTACTTC	CASSPGTGQGEQYF
TRBV10-3	TRBJ1-5	TRBD1	few	TGTGCCACGATGGGACAGGGAGGCAATCAGCCCCAGCATTTT	CATMGQGGNQPQHF
TRBV2	TRBJ2-7	TRBD2	once	TGTGCCAGCGCTCCGGGACTAGGACCCGAGCAGTACTTC	CASAPGLGPEQYF
TRBV29-1	TRBJ2-1	TRBD2	-	TGCAGCGTTGAATTGTCTAGCGGGGGATTTGGGTACAATGAGCAGTTCTTC	CSVELSSGGFGYNEQFF
TRBV6-5	TRBJ1-6	-	once	TGTGCCAGCAGTTACCTTCAAGGGGCCGGGAATTCACCCCTCCACTTT	CASSYLQGAGNSPLHF
TRBV6-1	TRBJ2-3	-	-	TGTGCCAGCAGTGATGGGGTCCACAGCACAGATACGCAGTATTTT	CASSDGVHSTDTQYF
TRBV7-9	TRBJ1-1	-	-	TGTGCCAGCAGCTTATCAGCGGTAACCACTGAAGCTTTCTTT	CASSLSAVTTEAFF
TRBV6-6	TRBJ1-2	-	-	TGTGCCAGCAGTTCCTATCAGGACGGCGAGGGCTACACCTTC	CASSSYQDGEGYTF
TRBV10-3	TRBJ1-1	-	-	TGTGCCATCAGCCCCCGGGGGGGCAGGGACACTGAAGCTTTCTTT	CAISPRGGRDTEAFF
TRBV6-7	TRBJ1-1	TRBD1	few	TGTGCCAGCAGCCGGGACAGGGTCGGTGAAGCTTTCTTT	CASSRDRVGEAFF
TRBV5-1	TRBJ2-5	-	-	TGCGCCAGCAGCTTGCTCCTTCAGCAAGAGACCCAGTACTTC	CASSLLLQQETQYF
TRBV6-1	TRBJ2-2	-	-	TGTGCCAGCAGTGAAGAACGAGGGGCCTACACCGGGGAGCTGTTTTTT	CASSEERGAYTGELFF
TRBV7-2	TRBJ2-3	TRBD2	-	TGTGCCAGCAGCTTAGGCGGCGCGGGGGGGCCACGCACAGATACGCAGTATTTT	CASSLGGAGGPRTDTQYF
TRBV5-1	TRBJ1-1	TRBD1	-	TGCGCCAGCAGCAACGGAGACAGGGCTACTGAAGCTTTCTTT	CASSNGDRATEAFF
TRBV7-9	TRBJ1-1	-	few	TGTGCCAGCAGCACGACAGGTATTATGAACACTGAAGCTTTCTTT	CASSTTGIMNTEAFF
TRBV7-2	TRBJ2-7	-	-	TGTGCCAGCAGCTTATACGACGGATCCTACGAGCAGTACTTC	CASSLYDGSYEQYF
TRBV19	TRBJ2-7	-	-	TGTGCCAGTAGTATTTCGGGGGGCGATTACGAGCAGTACTTC	CASSISGGDYEQYF
TRBV5-6	TRBJ1-4	-	-	TGTGCCAGCAGCTTGGTTTCAGTCCTTAATGAAAAACTGTTTTTT	CASSLVSVLNEKLFF
TRBV11-2	TRBJ2-7	-	-	TGTGCCAGCAGTTCCCTTAGCTCGTGGGAGCAGTACTTC	CASSSLSSWEQYF
TRBV30	TRBJ2-5	TRBD2	-	TGTGCCTGGAGTGTACCCGGACTAGCGGAAACAGGGGAGACCCAGTACTTC	CAWSVPGLAETGETQYF
TRBV2	TRBJ1-1	TRBD1	-	TGTGCCAGCAGTGACCGGGACAGGGGGCGTAAGAACACTGAAGCTTTCTTT	CASSDRDRGRKNTEAFF
TRBV5-1	TRBJ2-1	TRBD2	-	TGCGCCAGCAGCAATAGCGGGGTCTCCTACAATGAGCAGTTCTTC	CASSNSGVSYNEQFF
TRBV9	TRBJ2-7	-	-	TGTGCCAGCAGCGTTTGGACTGTACGAAGCTCCTACGAGCAGTACTTC	CASSVWTVRSSYEQYF
TRBV6-6	TRBJ1-2	-	few	TGTGCCAGCAGTTACTCAGCGGGGAGCGTCTATGGCTACACCTTC	CASSYSAGSVYGYTF
TRBV9	TRBJ2-1	-	-	TGTGCCAGCAGCGTAGTGGGTAGTGCCGTTTATAAAGGTGGGAATGAGCAGTTCTTC	CASSVVGSAVYKGGNEQFF
TRBV7-7	TRBJ2-5	-	-	TGTGCTAGCAGCTTAGGATCTGGGGAGACCCAGTACTTC	CASSLGSGETQYF
TRBV27	TRBJ1-2	-	-	TGTGCCAGCAGTTTAAGGGGGAGTGGCTACACCTTC	CASSLRGSGYTF
TRBV7-8	TRBJ1-1	TRBD1	few	TGTGCCAGCAGCTCCGGGACAGGGGTTGAAGCTTTCTTT	CASSSGTGVEAFF
TRBV18	TRBJ1-2	TRBD1	-	TGTGCCAGCTCACCTGATCAGGGGGGTGATGGCTACACCTTC	CASSPDQGGDGYTF